A single sample is the source of the 14 T cell receptor beta chains below, sequenced in a study of shared clonotypes between healthy human individuals. The assay was immunoSEQ multiplex PCR, and TCRdb's table has in-frame clones only and misses some. The table lists about 980,000 clones, 70% to 85% of them singletons. The specimen was memory CD4+ T cells sorted from blood. Subset meaning: CD45RA-negative fraction. All receptors come from a man aged 18-30 years in good health.

The rearrangement links TRBV12-5 to TRBJ1-1, with a weak D call TRBD1 (6 bases). Germline CDR1 is LGHNT and CDR2 is FRNRAP. This CDR3 is built from 19 residues. Trimming left V 0 bases short and J 1 base short, with 21 bases between. CDR3 DNA sequence: TGTGCTAGTGGTTTGGTAATCCCCATCGCAGGGGTTGAGAACACTGAAGCTTTCTTT. This codes for CASGLVIPIAGVENTEAFF.

This chain uses TRBV2 with TRBJ2-1; D may be TRBD1 (5 bases). Trimming pared 4 bases from V and 7 bases from J, leaving 17 bases between. Germline loops: CDR1 SNHLY, CDR2 FYNNEI. The CDR3 runs 15 residues. DNA of the CDR3: TGTGCCAGCAGTGTAGGCCAGGGAATTGGGAATGAGCAGTTCTTC. Its translation is CASSVGQGIGNEQFF. Drawing the rest from reference TRBV2 and TRBJ2-1, the complete variable domain is EPEVTQTPSHQVTQMGQEVILRCVPISNHLYFYWYRQILGQKVEFLVSFYNNEISEKSEIFDDQFSVERPDGSNFTLKIRSTKLEDSAMYFCASSVGQGIGNEQFFGPGTRLTVL.

V and J are TRBV7-9 and TRBJ1-4; no clear D gene. The CDR3 is made up of 13 amino acids. The V gene's germline CDR1 is SEHNR and CDR2 FQNEAQ (reference sequence). V was trimmed by 3 bases and J by 7 bases, leaving 9 bases between them. CDR3 sequence reads: CASSFAGIEKLFF. The CDR3, as DNA: TGTGCCAGCAGCTTTGCCGGGATTGAAAAACTGTTTTTT.

This chain connects TRBV25-1 to TRBJ1-2; D might be TRBD1 (5 bases). The CDR3 loop spans 11 amino acids. V was clipped by 1 base and J by 8 bases, with 5 bases between them. Germline loops: CDR1 MGHDK, CDR2 SYGVNS. This chain's CDR3 is CASSEWGGYTF. The CDR3 DNA reads as TGTGCCAGCAGTGAATGGGGGGGCTACACCTTC.

The V and J genes are TRBV18 and TRBJ1-5, with a possible D match to TRBD1 (6 bases). V was trimmed by 8 bases and J by 3 bases, leaving 14 bases between them. Germline V gives CDR1 KGHSH, CDR2 LQKENI. This CDR3 is built from 14 residues. The CDR3: CASSGGGSNQPQHF. The CDR3 region has the DNA TGTGCCAGCAGTGGCGGGGGCTCCAATCAGCCCCAGCATTTT.

The chain combines TRBV18 with TRBJ1-3; D is ambiguous. CDR1 and CDR2 from the germline V gene are KGHSH and LQKENI. V was trimmed by 6 bases and J by 0 bases, leaving 12 bases between them. This CDR3 comprises 15 residues. The CDR3 protein is CASSPTVVSGNTIYF. For the CDR3, the DNA is TGTGCCAGCTCGCCTACAGTGGTCTCTGGAAACACCATATATTTT.

The V and J genes are TRBV7-6 and TRBJ1-1; 7 bases fit TRBD1. After removal of 5 bases from V and 1 base from J, the junction contained 4 bases not matched to a gene. The CDR3 sequence is 14 residues long. Germline V lookup: CDR1 SGHVS, CDR2 FNYEAQ. CDR3 in amino acids: CASSQGQQNTEAFF. Here the CDR3 DNA reads TGTGCCAGCAGCCAGGGACAGCAGAACACTGAAGCTTTCTTT. The variable domain in full, with the rest retrieved from reference TRBV7-6 and TRBJ1-1, is GAGVSQSPRYKVTKRGQDVALRCDPISGHVSLYWYRQALGQGPEFLTYFNYEAQQDKSGLPNDRFSAERPEGSISTLTIQRTEQRDSAMYRCASSQGQQNTEAFFGQGTRLTVV.

V gene TRBV19 combines with J gene TRBJ1-1, with a possible D match to TRBD1 (6 bases). There are 13 residues in the CDR3. V lost 10 bases and J lost 4, with 16 bases in between. Per germline, CDR1 LNHDA and CDR2 SQIVND (reference sequence). The CDR3 spells CATRDTLRTEAFF. In DNA form, the CDR3 reads TGTGCCACCCGGGACACACTCCGCACTGAAGCTTTCTTT. Together with reference TRBV19 and TRBJ1-1, the CDR3 gives the full variable domain: DGGITQSPKYLFRKEGQNVTLSCEQNLNHDAMYWYRQDPGQGLRLIYYSQIVNDFQKGDIAEGYSVSREKKESFPLTVTSAQKNPTAFYLCATRDTLRTEAFFGQGTRLTVV.

On this clone: A far larger clone is a single base away, which makes a read error likely. This sequence joins TRBV2 and TRBJ2-3; 13 bases fit TRBD2. The J segment lost 2 bases and the V segment lost 6 bases, leaving 2 bases of the junction unmatched. Germline V gives CDR1 SNHLY, CDR2 FYNNEI. The CDR3 has 15 residues. The DNA of the CDR3 is TGTGCCAGCAGAGGGACTAGCGGGGTCACAGATACGCAGTATTTT. This sequence encodes CASRGTSGVTDTQYF.

The chain joins TRBV30 to TRBJ2-1; TRBD1 or TRBD2 may be the D gene (5 bases each). Germline CDR1 is GTSNPN and CDR2 is SVGIG (reference sequence). The germline V and J ends were trimmed by 2 bases and 9 bases, with 14 bases remaining between them. CDR3 length equals 13 residues. This CDR3 reads CAWSLAMGTEQFF. The CDR3 DNA reads TGTGCCTGGAGTCTAGCTATGGGGACTGAGCAGTTCTTC.

The gene calls are TRBV7-2 and TRBJ2-5, with D perhaps matching TRBD1 (5 bases). Per the germline V gene, CDR1 is SGHTA and CDR2 is FQGNSA. This CDR3 is 16 amino acids long. The V and J ends lost 1 base and 5 bases respectively, with 17 bases between them. The CDR3 bases are TGTGCCAGCAGCTTAGATGGGGCAATACGGTCCGAGACCCAGTACTTC. It specifies CASSLDGAIRSETQYF.

This sequence joins TRBV28 and TRBJ1-2; D is undetermined. The germline CDR1 and CDR2 sequences are MDHEN and SYDVKM. There are 15 residues in the CDR3. V shed 4 bases and J shed 9 bases, with 21 bases lying between them. The CDR3: CASSSPPLRGSSYTF. CDR3 DNA: TGTGCCAGCAGTTCCCCGCCCTTGCGTGGGTCGAGCTACACCTTC.

The rearrangement joins TRBV28 to TRBJ2-7; 11 bases align to TRBD1. The length of the CDR3 is 15 residues. V shed 6 bases and J 6 bases; nucleotides not matched to a gene: 10. Germline loops: CDR1 MDHEN, CDR2 SYDVKM. The CDR3 spells CASRDRGRLEVEQYF. CDR3 nucleotides: TGTGCCAGCAGGGACAGGGGGCGTCTTGAAGTCGAGCAGTACTTC.

V gene TRBV29-1 combines with J gene TRBJ2-3; no clear D gene. The germline V gene has CDR1 SQVTM and CDR2 ANQGSEA. This CDR3 spans 15 amino acids. Trimming pared 1 base from V and 4 bases from J, leaving 15 bases between. The CDR3 loop is CSVEASAKVSDTQYF. The DNA for the CDR3 is TGCAGCGTTGAAGCATCAGCGAAGGTGTCAGATACGCAGTATTTT.